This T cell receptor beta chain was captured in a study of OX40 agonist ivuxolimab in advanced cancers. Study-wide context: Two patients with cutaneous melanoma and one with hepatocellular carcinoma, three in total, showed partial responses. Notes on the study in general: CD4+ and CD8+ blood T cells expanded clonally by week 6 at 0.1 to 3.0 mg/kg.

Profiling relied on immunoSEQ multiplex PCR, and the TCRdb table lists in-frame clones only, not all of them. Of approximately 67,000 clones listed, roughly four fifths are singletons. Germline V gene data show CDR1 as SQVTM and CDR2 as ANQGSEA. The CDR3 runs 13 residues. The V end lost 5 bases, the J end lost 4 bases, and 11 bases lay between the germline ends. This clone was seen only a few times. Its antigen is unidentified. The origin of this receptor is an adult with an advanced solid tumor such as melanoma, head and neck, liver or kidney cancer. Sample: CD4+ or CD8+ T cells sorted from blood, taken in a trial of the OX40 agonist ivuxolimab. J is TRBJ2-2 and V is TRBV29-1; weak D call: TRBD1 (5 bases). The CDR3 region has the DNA TGCAGCGTTTCCCCCAGGGCCACCGGGGAGCTGTTTTTT. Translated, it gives CSVSPRATGELFF.